This entry lists 15 T cell receptor beta chains sequenced from one sample in a study of blood T cell repertoires in COVID-19. Assay used: immunoSEQ multiplex PCR; TCRdb lists only in-frame clones, some missing. The sample includes about 52,000 clones, roughly 86% of them seen just once. Sequencing input: peripheral blood. All receptors come from a woman of 80 years or more with acute or convalescent COVID-19.

V gene TRBV18 combines with J gene TRBJ2-7; no firm D call. The CDR3 loop spans 13 amino acids. Looked up from germline, CDR1 is KGHSH and CDR2 is LQKENI. V lost 3 bases and J 4 bases, leaving 10 bases between the germline ends. CDR3 amino acids: CASSPSTDYEQYF. Here the CDR3 DNA reads TGTGCCAGCTCACCCTCAACAGATTACGAGCAGTACTTC. Combining the CDR3 with reference TRBV18 and TRBJ2-7 gives the whole variable domain NAGVMQNPRHLVRRRGQEARLRCSPMKGHSHVYWYRQLPEEGLKFMVYLQKENIIDESGMPKERFSAEFPKEGPSILRIQQVVRGDSAAYFCASSPSTDYEQYFGPGTRLTVT.

The rearrangement joins TRBV7-9 to TRBJ1-2; TRBD1 matches 7 bases. The germline V gene has CDR1 SEHNR and CDR2 FQNEAQ (reference sequence). Losses at the gene ends were 5 bases for V and 8 bases for J; bases not matched to a gene: 8. There are 13 residues in the CDR3. DNA of the CDR3: TGTGCCAGCAGCCCGGGACAGACGGAAGGCTACACCTTC. It encodes CASSPGQTEGYTF. Using reference TRBV7-9 and TRBJ1-2 for the parts outside the CDR3, the full variable domain is DTGVSQNPRHKITKRGQNVTFRCDPISEHNRLYWYRQTLGQGPEFLTYFQNEAQLEKSRLLSDRFSAERPKGSFSTLEIQRTEQGDSAMYLCASSPGQTEGYTFGSGTRLTVV.

This sequence joins TRBV18 and TRBJ1-6; D is perhaps TRBD1 (6 bases). V lost 1 base and J lost 5, with 6 bases in between. The CDR3 extends over 14 amino acids. Per the germline V gene, CDR1 is KGHSH and CDR2 is LQKENI. CDR3 coding DNA: TGTGCCAGCTCACCACGGACAGATAATTCACCCCTCCACTTT. Its protein is CASSPRTDNSPLHF.

The chain joins TRBV6-1 to TRBJ2-5; the D gene is possibly TRBD1 (5 bases). Trimming left V 2 bases short and J 7 bases short, with 20 bases between. This CDR3 has 16 amino acids. The V gene's germline CDR1 is MNHNS and CDR2 SASEGT. CDR3 amino acids: CASSEHQRQGRATQYF. Here the CDR3 DNA reads TGTGCCAGCAGTGAACATCAGAGGCAGGGAAGGGCGACCCAGTACTTC.

This chain joins TRBV7-8 and TRBJ2-1, with 7 nucleotides matching TRBD1. Germline values: CDR1 SGHVS, CDR2 FQNEAQ. Germline trimming cut 5 bases from V and 12 bases from J; bases unmatched to any gene: 10. There are 13 residues in the CDR3. The CDR3 region is CASSPEGASRQFF. CDR3 sequence (DNA): TGTGCCAGCAGCCCCGAGGGGGCTTCGCGGCAGTTCTTC.

This clone was counted a few times. The chain carries TRBV7-9 and TRBJ2-2; D perhaps matches TRBD2 (5 bases). The V and J ends lost 3 bases and 5 bases respectively, with 7 bases between them. Germline CDR1 and CDR2: SEHNR and FQNEAQ (reference sequence). CDR3 length: 13 amino acids. The CDR3 loop is CASSLTKTGELFF. The CDR3, as DNA: TGTGCCAGCAGCTTGACTAAGACCGGGGAGCTGTTTTTT.

This chain links TRBV6-6 with TRBJ1-2, with D unclear. Trimming stripped 0 bases from V and 7 bases from J, with 9 bases between. The length of the CDR3 is 13 residues. Germline V gene lookup returns CDR1 MNHNY and CDR2 SVGAGI (reference sequence). The CDR3 reads CASSYSERSGYTF. CDR3 DNA: TGTGCCAGCAGTTACTCGGAGCGATCTGGCTACACCTTC.

Here the CDR3 DNA reads TGTGCCAGCAGCTTAGTAGACTCTGGAAACACCATATATTTT. It specifies CASSLVDSGNTIYF. This chain joins TRBV7-9 and TRBJ1-3; unclear D gene. Trimming pared 1 base from V and 0 bases from J, leaving 4 bases between. Germline-derived CDR1 and CDR2 are SEHNR and FQNEAQ (reference sequence). CDR3 length equals 14 residues.

The V and J genes are TRBV11-3 and TRBJ2-5, with 7 bases fitting TRBD1. V gave up 4 bases and J gave up 4 bases; unmatched junction bases: 6. Germline CDR1 reads SGHNT; CDR2 reads YENEEA. This CDR3 spans 14 amino acids. The CDR3 region is CASSYTGERETQYF. CDR3 in DNA: TGTGCCAGCAGCTACACAGGGGAACGAGAGACCCAGTACTTC.

This chain joins TRBV4-2 and TRBJ2-5, with D maybe TRBD2 (6 bases). V was pared by 0 bases and J by 0 bases, with 8 bases between. The CDR3 has 15 amino acids. Looked up from germline, CDR1 is LGHNA and CDR2 is YNFKEQ. CDR3 nucleotides: TGTGCCAGCAGCCAAGAGGAGGGTCACCAAGAGACCCAGTACTTC. Translated, it gives CASSQEEGHQETQYF.

J is TRBJ2-6 and V is TRBV2, with a tentative D call TRBD1 (6 bases). V was shortened by 7 bases and J by 1 base, with 8 bases between the two germline ends. Germline V gene lookup returns CDR1 SNHLY and CDR2 FYNNEI. The CDR3 length is 14 residues. This chain's CDR3 is CASNRESGANVLTF. The CDR3, as DNA: TGTGCCAGCAACAGGGAATCTGGGGCCAACGTCCTGACTTTC.

The chain carries TRBV4-2 and TRBJ2-2, with 9 positions matching TRBD2. The germline gives CDR1 LGHNA, CDR2 YNFKEQ. After removal of 4 bases from V and 3 bases from J, the junction contained 12 bases not matched to a gene. The CDR3 is 18 residues long. CDR3 loop: CASSRRLAVRPDTGELFF. In DNA, the CDR3 is TGTGCCAGCAGCCGACGACTAGCGGTTCGGCCAGACACCGGGGAGCTGTTTTTT.

The gene calls are TRBV3-1 (or the pseudogene TRBV3-2) and TRBJ1-1; D ambiguous. Trimming pared 4 bases from V and 7 bases from J, leaving 7 bases between. The germline CDR1 and CDR2 sequences are LGHDT and YNNKEL (reference sequence). The CDR3 has 11 residues. The CDR3 sequence: CASSRRSEAFF. In DNA, the CDR3 is TGTGCCAGCAGCCGGAGAAGTGAAGCTTTCTTT.

This sequence joins TRBV7-8 and TRBJ2-1; 10 bases match TRBD2. The CDR3 covers 17 residues. Looked up from germline, CDR1 is SGHVS and CDR2 is FQNEAQ. J lost 8 bases, V lost 4 bases, and 14 bases had no gene match. CDR3 in amino acids: CASSSSVVAGGGYEQFF. For the CDR3, the DNA is TGTGCCAGCAGCTCCTCGGTTGTAGCGGGGGGTGGTTATGAGCAGTTCTTC.

V usage is TRBV1 and J usage is TRBJ2-3; the DNA was not compared with TRBD2, the D call given in the table. TRBV1 is shown as a pseudogene. CDR3 length: 17 residues. The CDR3 sequence is CTSSQEGQRVITDTQYF. CDR3 DNA: TGCACCAGCAGCCAAGAAGGCCAGCGGGTAATAACAGATACGCAGTATTTT.